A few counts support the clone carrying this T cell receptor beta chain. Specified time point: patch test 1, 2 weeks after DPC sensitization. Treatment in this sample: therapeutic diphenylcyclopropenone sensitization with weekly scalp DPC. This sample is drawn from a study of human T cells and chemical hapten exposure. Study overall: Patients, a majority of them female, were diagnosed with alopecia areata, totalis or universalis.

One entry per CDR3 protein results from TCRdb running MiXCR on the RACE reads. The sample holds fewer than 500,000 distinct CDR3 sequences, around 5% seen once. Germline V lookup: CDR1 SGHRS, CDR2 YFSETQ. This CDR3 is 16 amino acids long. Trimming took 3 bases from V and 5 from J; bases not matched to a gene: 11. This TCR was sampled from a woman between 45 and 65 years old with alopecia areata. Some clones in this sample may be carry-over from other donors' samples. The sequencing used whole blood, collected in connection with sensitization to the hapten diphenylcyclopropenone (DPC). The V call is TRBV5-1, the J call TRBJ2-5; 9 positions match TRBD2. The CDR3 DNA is TGCGCCAGCAGCTCCTTGACTAGCGGCACGACGGAGACCCAGTACTTC. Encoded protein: CASSSLTSGTTETQYF.